Each of the 27 T cell receptor beta chains below was sequenced from the same sample in a study of shared clonotypes between healthy human individuals. Libraries were prepared by immunoSEQ multiplex PCR; TCRdb keeps only in-frame clonotypes and omits some of them. Of roughly 95,000 clones in the sample, more than 45% were seen once. Sequencing input: PBMCs. The source is a woman in her forties in good health. Some clones in this sample may be carry-over from other donors' samples.

There are a few counts of this clone. The rearrangement links TRBV28 to TRBJ2-5; TRBD1 is a possible D gene (6 bases). The germline V and J ends were trimmed by 6 bases and 5 bases, with 13 bases remaining between them. The CDR3 spans 13 residues. In germline, CDR1 is MDHEN, CDR2 SYDVKM. In DNA form, the CDR3 reads TGTGCCAGCAGGGACAGTGGAAGGGAGACCCAGTACTTC. Protein product: CASRDSGRETQYF.

This clone has only one observation. A much larger clone lies a single base off, so this may be a read error. V gene TRBV30 combines with J gene TRBJ2-5; D not resolved. Trimming cost V 4 bases and J 5 bases, with 11 bases left between them. Per the germline V gene, CDR1 is GTSNPN and CDR2 is SVGIG (reference sequence). The CDR3 spans 12 residues. The CDR3 DNA sequence: TGTGCCTGGAAGGACGTTTGGGAGACCCAGTACTTC. The encoded protein is CAWKDVWETQYF.

The table lists this clone with a count of one. The chain carries TRBV7-3 and TRBJ1-5; no definite D call. The CDR3 is 16 amino acids. The germline V gene encodes CDR1 SGHTA and CDR2 FQGTGA. Trimming removed 3 bases from V and 0 bases from J, with 12 bases in between. Here the CDR3 reads CASSFSRSGSNQPQHF. CDR3 DNA: TGTGCCAGCAGCTTCTCCCGGAGCGGTAGCAATCAGCCCCAGCATTTT.

This clone turned up a few times. The J gene is TRBJ2-1, the V gene TRBV9; 7 bases line up with TRBD2. V lost 0 bases, J lost 3 bases, and 6 bases stayed unmatched. CDR3 length equals 16 residues. Germline V gene data show CDR1 as SGDLS and CDR2 as YYNGEE. CDR3: CASSVDAGEHYNEQFF. CDR3 DNA: TGTGCCAGCAGCGTAGATGCGGGAGAGCACTACAATGAGCAGTTCTTC.

The J gene is TRBJ1-2, the V gene TRBV13; the D gene is possibly TRBD1 (6 bases). This CDR3 is 14 amino acids long. Germline lookup yields CDR1 PRHDT and CDR2 FYEKMQ (reference sequence). Trimming cost V 5 bases and J 4 bases, with 14 bases left between them. The CDR3 sequence: CASSAGTPSYGYTF. The CDR3 DNA sequence: TGTGCCAGCAGCGCCGGGACACCTTCCTATGGCTACACCTTC.

CDR3 nucleotides: TGCGCCAGCAGCCACGGACTAGTCGTATACAATGAGCAGTTCTTC. Its translation: CASSHGLVVYNEQFF. The rearrangement joins TRBV4-1 to TRBJ2-1; 7 bases are shared with TRBD2. Looked up from germline, CDR1 is MGHRA and CDR2 is YSYEKL. The CDR3 consists of 15 residues. V dropped 3 bases and J dropped 4; count of bases not matched to a gene: 6.

This rearrangement joins TRBV28 to TRBJ1-5; TRBD1 aligns across 10 bases. The CDR3 has 16 amino acids. Germline V CDR1 and CDR2: MDHEN, SYDVKM. V shed 9 bases and J 4 bases; nucleotides not matched to a gene: 12. In DNA, the CDR3 is TGTGCCAGTTACGGGACAGGGGTCTCTCGAAATCAGCCCCAGCATTTT. It encodes CASYGTGVSRNQPQHF.

To note about this clone: Given a much more abundant clone one base away, this may be a read error. This CDR3 fails to terminate in the conserved phenylalanine or tryptophan, so it likely reflects a read error. V is TRBV27 and J is TRBJ2-3; 7 nucleotides line up with TRBD2. V was clipped by 6 bases and J by 6 bases; unmatched bases: 9. The V gene's germline CDR1 is MNHEY and CDR2 SMNVEV (reference sequence). The CDR3 sequence is 14 residues long. This CDR3 reads CASRFGGLMDTQYS. CDR3 in DNA: TGTGCCAGCAGGTTCGGGGGGTTAATGGATACGCAGTATTCT.

The J gene is TRBJ2-7, the V gene TRBV5-1; D might be TRBD2 (5 bases). Germline values: CDR1 SGHRS, CDR2 YFSETQ. This CDR3 has 15 amino acids. V lost 0 bases, J lost 0 bases, and 10 bases lay in between. CDR3 nucleotide sequence: TGCGCCAGCAGCTTGGCCGGGGTCCCCTCCTACGAGCAGTACTTC. Translation gives CASSLAGVPSYEQYF. The whole variable domain, remainder taken from reference TRBV5-1 and TRBJ2-7, is KAGVTQTPRYLIKTRGQQVTLSCSPISGHRSVSWYQQTPGQGLQFLFEYFSETQRNKGNFPGRFSGRQFSNSRSEMNVSTLELGDSALYLCASSLAGVPSYEQYFGPGTRLTVT.

This chain joins TRBV5-4 and TRBJ1-1; possible D gene TRBD1, 6 bases. Trimming pared 4 bases from V and 8 bases from J, leaving 15 bases between. The CDR3 has 13 residues. Germline V CDR1 and CDR2: SGHNT, YYREEE (reference sequence). In nucleotides, the CDR3 is TGTGCCAGCAGCCGGGACGCTGGGACAGAAGCTTTCTTT. It specifies CASSRDAGTEAFF. The complete variable domain, with remaining parts taken from reference TRBV5-4 and TRBJ1-1, reads ETGVTQSPTHLIKTRGQQVTLRCSSQSGHNTVSWYQQALGQGPQFIFQYYREEENGRGNFPPRFSGLQFPNYSSELNVNALELDDSALYLCASSRDAGTEAFFGQGTRLTVV.

In its sample, this clone was seen a few times. This chain connects TRBV29-1 to TRBJ2-1; D perhaps matches TRBD1 (5 bases). The CDR3 runs to 11 residues. V gave up 0 bases and J gave up 14 bases, with 11 bases separating them. Germline lookup yields CDR1 SQVTM and CDR2 ANQGSEA. The CDR3 loop is CSVEERGLEFF. The DNA for the CDR3 is TGCAGCGTTGAAGAAAGGGGTTTAGAGTTCTTC.

The gene calls are TRBV5-8 and TRBJ2-7; weak D call: TRBD2 (6 bases). Per the germline V gene, CDR1 is SGHTS and CDR2 is YDEGEE. Trimming removed 5 bases at V and 7 bases at J, with 16 bases between. The CDR3 consists of 13 residues. The CDR3 DNA sequence: TGTGCCAGCAGATCCGCCCGGGGGTTAGAGCAGTACTTC. This encodes CASRSARGLEQYF.

The genes are TRBV5-1 and TRBJ2-7; a possible D gene is TRBD2 (6 bases). Trimming cost V 4 bases and J 4 bases, with 12 bases left between them. Germline CDR1 reads SGHRS; CDR2 reads YFSETQ. CDR3 size: 13 residues. CDR3 loop: CASSEVGGYEQYF. CDR3 bases: TGCGCCAGCAGCGAGGTTGGGGGGTACGAGCAGTACTTC.

The sample holds many counts of this clone. The chain couples TRBV19 to TRBJ2-5; D is perhaps TRBD1 or TRBD2 (6 bases each). Germline CDR1 reads LNHDA; CDR2 reads SQIVND (reference sequence). The length of the CDR3 is 13 residues. Trimming removed 3 bases at V and 5 bases at J, with 10 bases between. The CDR3 DNA sequence: TGTGCCAGTAGTATGGGGGGCAGGGAGACCCAGTACTTC. This translates into CASSMGGRETQYF.

The chain has TRBV5-4 and TRBJ2-7, with a possible D match to TRBD1 (7 bases). This CDR3 is built from 14 residues. The germline gives CDR1 SGHNT, CDR2 YYREEE (reference sequence). V was shortened by 4 bases and J by 3 bases, with 14 bases between the two germline ends. In DNA, the CDR3 is TGTGCCAGCAGCGCGGCGGGACAGATCTACGAGCAGTACTTC. Translated, it gives CASSAAGQIYEQYF.

This clone came up many times. The chain employs TRBV29-1 and TRBJ2-7; perhaps TRBD1 as D (6 bases). Trimming shortened V by 6 bases and J by 2 bases, and 11 bases separated the two germline ends. CDR1 is SQVTM and CDR2 is ANQGSEA in the germline V gene. CDR3 length: 12 amino acids. The CDR3 DNA reads as TGCAGCGTCCTACAGGGCCCCTACGAGCAGTACTTC. This encodes CSVLQGPYEQYF.

This clone was detected only a few times. V is TRBV28 and J is TRBJ1-1; D uncertain. V lost 6 bases and J 3 bases, leaving 8 bases between the germline ends. The CDR3 is 12 residues long. Looked up from germline, CDR1 is MDHEN and CDR2 is SYDVKM. Written as DNA, the CDR3 is TGTGCCAGCAGACTAGGGTACACTGAAGCTTTCTTT. This encodes CASRLGYTEAFF.

J is TRBJ1-5 and V is TRBV30; D is possibly TRBD1 (6 bases). Germline V gene data show CDR1 as GTSNPN and CDR2 as SVGIG (reference sequence). This CDR3 is 15 amino acids long. Trimming removed 1 base at V and 6 bases at J, with 16 bases between. CDR3 protein: CAWSAGQGLFQPQHF. The CDR3 DNA is TGTGCCTGGAGTGCTGGTCAGGGGCTTTTTCAGCCCCAGCATTTT.

The chain recombines TRBV5-1 with TRBJ1-4; D is unresolved. Germline lookup yields CDR1 SGHRS and CDR2 YFSETQ. The V end lost 2 bases, the J end lost 5 bases, and 13 bases lay between the germline ends. This CDR3 region has 15 residues. This CDR3 reads CASSLEGAQNEKLFF. The CDR3 bases are TGCGCCAGCAGCTTAGAGGGAGCCCAAAATGAAAAACTGTTTTTT.

V gene TRBV30 combines with J gene TRBJ1-5; D remains ambiguous. Germline V gives CDR1 GTSNPN, CDR2 SVGIG (reference sequence). The CDR3 runs to 18 residues. V lost 2 bases and J lost 0, with 20 bases in between. CDR3: CAWSLGRGMSNSNQPQHF. CDR3 sequence (DNA): TGTGCCTGGAGTTTAGGACGGGGAATGTCAAATAGCAATCAGCCCCAGCATTTT. The full variable domain, its missing parts supplied by reference TRBV30 and TRBJ1-5, is SQTIHQWPATLVQPVGSPLSLECTVEGTSNPNLYWYRQAAGRGLQLLFYSVGIGQISSEVPQNLSASRPQDRQFILSSKKLLLSDSGFYLCAWSLGRGMSNSNQPQHFGDGTRLSIL.

The chain recombines TRBV28 with TRBJ2-7; no reliable D call. The ends were cut back, 11 bases at V and 0 bases at J, with 14 bases in the middle. Germline values: CDR1 MDHEN, CDR2 SYDVKM. The CDR3 spans 13 residues. This CDR3 is CACFERSSYEQYF. The CDR3 DNA reads TGTGCCTGCTTTGAAAGAAGCTCCTACGAGCAGTACTTC. The complete variable domain, with remaining parts taken from reference TRBV28 and TRBJ2-7, reads DVKVTQSSRYLVKRTGEKVFLECVQDMDHENMFWYRQDPGLGLRLIYFSYDVKMKEKGDIPEGYSVSREKKERFSLILESASTNQTSMYLCACFERSSYEQYFGPGTRLTVT.

The chain is built from TRBV30 and TRBJ1-2, with D hard to call. The V end was cut by 1 base, the J end by 7 bases, with 19 bases between. This CDR3 comprises 15 residues. Germline CDR1 reads GTSNPN; CDR2 reads SVGIG (reference sequence). CDR3 DNA sequence: TGTGCCTGGAGTGGGGGAGGCGTTGGCTTCTCTGGCTACACCTTC. Its translation is CAWSGGGVGFSGYTF.

The chain uses TRBV18 and TRBJ1-2, with 10 bases identical to TRBD1. Germline assignment: CDR1 KGHSH and CDR2 LQKENI. CDR3 size: 14 residues. V was pared by 3 bases and J by 2 bases, with 0 bases of the junction left unmatched. The CDR3 here is CASSPGQGNYGYTF. The CDR3 DNA follows: TGTGCCAGCTCACCGGGACAGGGGAACTATGGCTACACCTTC.

This chain uses TRBV27 with TRBJ2-1, with TRBD1 matching 7 bases. Germline lookup yields CDR1 MNHEY and CDR2 SMNVEV (reference sequence). The CDR3 spans 13 residues. V shed 8 bases, J shed 3 bases, and the junction held 4 bases outside the gene matches. CDR3: CASGGTVYNEQFF. In DNA form, the CDR3 reads TGTGCCAGCGGTGGGACAGTCTACAATGAGCAGTTCTTC.

In this sample, this clone turned up many times. The chain is built from TRBV4-1 and TRBJ2-3; 8 bases align to TRBD2. CDR1 is MGHRA and CDR2 is YSYEKL in the germline V gene. The CDR3 loop spans 19 amino acids. V was pared by 5 bases and J by 3 bases, with 19 bases of the junction left unmatched. The DNA of the CDR3 is TGCGCCAGCAGCAATCTAGGACTAGCCGGGAAGCGCACTACAGATACGCAGTATTTT. This codes for CASSNLGLAGKRTTDTQYF.

This clone appeared a few times. The gene calls are TRBV29-1 and TRBJ2-3, with D perhaps being TRBD1 or TRBD2 (7 bases each). Germline lookup yields CDR1 SQVTM and CDR2 ANQGSEA. V was cut by 3 bases and J by 3 bases, with 16 bases left in between. This CDR3 is built from 15 residues. For the CDR3, the DNA is TGCAGCGTTGACGGGACAGCGGGACCAACAGATACGCAGTATTTT. This translates into CSVDGTAGPTDTQYF.

The chain employs TRBV5-1 and TRBJ2-7; TRBD1 agrees at 7 bases. The CDR3 runs to 16 residues. The germline CDR1 and CDR2 sequences are SGHRS and YFSETQ. Trimming removed 4 bases from V and 0 bases from J; junction bases left unmatched: 10. This chain's CDR3 is CASSQQPGQSSYEQYF. CDR3 DNA: TGCGCCAGCAGCCAGCAACCGGGACAGAGCTCCTACGAGCAGTACTTC.